This T cell receptor (beta chain) derives from a study of T cells in localized non-small cell lung cancer. Study-wide results and caveats: Across samples, adjacent lung featured a median roughly 50 of the top 100 tumor clones.

Clones were read by immunoSEQ multiplex PCR, and TCRdb kept only the in-frame ones, dropping some. The table lists about 52,000 clones, roughly 86% of them singletons. V dropped 6 bases and J dropped 11; count of bases not matched to a gene: 5. CDR1 is DFQATT, CDR2 SNEGSKA, per germline (reference sequence). CDR3 length equals 11 residues. For this clone: As yet, its antigen is unknown.

The chain joins TRBV20-1 to TRBJ1-1; 11 positions agree with TRBD1. The source material was PBMCs, sampled before any cancer treatment. This receptor was taken from a female donor with stage II lung adenocarcinoma. The DNA of the CDR3 is TGCAGTGCCACGGGACAGGGGGACGCTTTCTTT. Translation gives CSATGQGDAFF.